The 23 T cell receptor beta chains below all came from one sample that was sequenced in a study of T cell responses to AZD1222 COVID-19 vaccine. Data came from immunoSEQ multiplex PCR; TCRdb stores just in-frame clones and leaves some out. The profile shows about 120,000 clones, more than 75% of them singletons. Material: peripheral blood, obtained on day 0 of AZD1222 vaccination. Receptors originate from an adult in good health.

CDR3 bases: TGCGCCAGCTGCCCGTTGGTAGGAATCAATGAGCAGTTCTTC. Translation gives CASCPLVGINEQFF. V and J are TRBV5-1 and TRBJ2-1; D remains unclear. Trimming stripped 7 bases from V and 6 bases from J, with 17 bases between. Germline V CDR1 and CDR2: SGHRS, YFSETQ. CDR3 length: 14 amino acids.

The chain joins TRBV19 to TRBJ1-1; 10 positions match TRBD1. CDR3 length: 16 residues. The junction had 10 bases not matched to a gene; V was cut back by 6 bases and J by 3 bases. Per germline, CDR1 LNHDA and CDR2 SQIVND (reference sequence). This CDR3 reads CASRPLDRGQDTEAFF. As DNA, the CDR3 is TGTGCCAGTAGGCCACTCGACAGGGGGCAGGACACTGAAGCTTTCTTT.

This clone came up once. The chain recombines TRBV5-4 with TRBJ2-1; maybe TRBD2 (6 bases). The CDR3 is made up of 15 amino acids. With 1 base removed from V and 5 bases from J, the gap between germline ends came to 13 bases. CDR1 SGHNT and CDR2 YYREEE come from the germline V gene (reference sequence). The CDR3 reads CASSLSGGANNEQFF. The CDR3 DNA follows: TGTGCCAGCAGCTTGAGTGGCGGGGCGAACAATGAGCAGTTCTTC.

CDR3 nucleotides: TGTGCCAGCAGCGTAGTAGCGGGAGCTCTCTACAATGAGCAGTTCTTC. Translation: CASSVVAGALYNEQFF. This rearrangement joins TRBV9 to TRBJ2-1, with 9 bases that match TRBD2. V gave up 0 bases and J gave up 3 bases; unmatched junction bases: 4. CDR3 length: 16 amino acids. Germline CDR1 reads SGDLS; CDR2 reads YYNGEE.

The CDR3, as DNA: TGTGCCAGCAGAGACAGGGTTTCTGAAAAACTGTTTTTT. Residues: CASRDRVSEKLFF. The rearrangement links TRBV2 to TRBJ1-4, with 7 nucleotides matching TRBD1. Germline trimming cut 6 bases from V and 7 bases from J; bases unmatched to any gene: 5. This CDR3 comprises 13 residues. Germline V gene lookup returns CDR1 SNHLY and CDR2 FYNNEI.

The genes are TRBV30 and TRBJ1-1; a possible D gene is TRBD1 (5 bases). V was pared by 5 bases and J by 1 base, with 11 bases between. The length of the CDR3 is 13 residues. The germline gives CDR1 GTSNPN, CDR2 SVGIG (reference sequence). CDR3 loop: CAWGNGGNTEAFF. CDR3 sequence (DNA): TGTGCCTGGGGGAACGGGGGGAACACTGAAGCTTTCTTT.

This chain joins TRBV23-1 and TRBJ2-1; 8 bases line up with TRBD1. TRBV23-1 is sorted into the ORF group, with uncertain function. V dropped 6 bases and J dropped 4; count of bases not matched to a gene: 11. The CDR3 loop spans 16 amino acids. CDR3 nucleotides: TGCGCCAGCAGCCCTAGACGGACAGGGCTATACAATGAGCAGTTCTTC. As protein: CASSPRRTGLYNEQFF.

This clone was seen a handful of times. The chain combines TRBV7-6 with TRBJ1-1; 7 bases map to TRBD1. V gave up 5 bases and J gave up 4 bases; unmatched junction bases: 10. The CDR3 covers 15 residues. Germline V gene lookup returns CDR1 SGHVS and CDR2 FNYEAQ. DNA for the CDR3: TGTGCCAGCAGCCCATCACAGGGGAAAGGCACTGAAGCTTTCTTT. Its protein product is CASSPSQGKGTEAFF.

The chain uses TRBV5-6 and TRBJ2-1, with TRBD2 as a possible D gene (5 bases). V gave up 3 bases and J gave up 2 bases, with 9 bases separating them. From germline, CDR1 is SGHDT and CDR2 YYEEEE. The CDR3 has 14 amino acids. The CDR3 region has the DNA TGTGCCAGCAGCTCGAGGGTCGCCTACAATGAGCAGTTCTTC. Translating it yields CASSSRVAYNEQFF. Combining the CDR3 with reference TRBV5-6 and TRBJ2-1 gives the whole variable domain DAGVTQSPTHLIKTRGQQVTLRCSPKSGHDTVSWYQQALGQGPQFIFQYYEEEERQRGNFPDRFSGHQFPNYSSELNVNALLLGDSALYLCASSSRVAYNEQFFGPGTRLTVL.

The chain links TRBV27 to TRBJ1-2; D gene unclear. Germline CDR1 reads MNHEY; CDR2 reads SMNVEV (reference sequence). Trimming removed 0 bases from V and 2 bases from J, with 7 bases in between. The CDR3 spans 14 residues. The CDR3 DNA follows: TGTGCCAGCAGTTTATCGGATCCAAACTATGGCTACACCTTC. Translated: CASSLSDPNYGYTF.

This chain connects TRBV7-2 to TRBJ2-3, with 8 bases that match TRBD2. CDR1 and CDR2 from the germline V gene are SGHTA and FQGNSA. V was pared by 0 bases and J by 3 bases, with 5 bases of the junction left unmatched. The length of the CDR3 is 16 residues. The chain's CDR3 is CASSLAQAGATDTQYF. In nucleotides, the CDR3 is TGTGCCAGCAGCTTAGCGCAAGCGGGAGCGACAGATACGCAGTATTTT.

The DNA for the CDR3 is TGTGCCAGTTTGGGACAGTTAGTCTCCTACGAGCAGTACTTC. It translates to CASLGQLVSYEQYF. The genes are TRBV2 and TRBJ2-7, with 7 nucleotides matching TRBD1. There are 14 residues in the CDR3. V was clipped by 9 bases and J by 0 bases; unmatched bases: 8. CDR1 is SNHLY and CDR2 is FYNNEI in the germline V gene.

The V and J genes are TRBV27 and TRBJ2-7; TRBD1 matches at 11 bases. V dropped 4 bases and J dropped 6; count of bases not matched to a gene: 5. The CDR3 length is 14 residues. Germline V gives CDR1 MNHEY, CDR2 SMNVEV (reference sequence). CDR3 sequence (DNA): TGTGCCAGCAGTTGGACAGGGGGCTTAACCGAGCAGTACTTC. Its protein is CASSWTGGLTEQYF.

The chain joins TRBV29-1 to TRBJ2-7; perhaps TRBD1 as D (6 bases). V lost 1 base, J lost 3 bases, and 10 bases lay in between. The CDR3 totals 13 residues. The germline V gene has CDR1 SQVTM and CDR2 ANQGSEA. CDR3 bases: TGCAGCGTTGAAGTACAGGGTGGCTACGAGCAGTACTTC. This gives the protein CSVEVQGGYEQYF.

The rearrangement joins TRBV29-1 to TRBJ1-2; D gene ambiguous. Germline V gene lookup returns CDR1 SQVTM and CDR2 ANQGSEA. V was pared by 6 bases and J by 5 bases, with 10 bases between. This CDR3 contains 11 residues. CDR3 amino acids: CSVSGIYGYTF. The CDR3 nucleotides are TGCAGCGTAAGCGGTATTTATGGCTACACCTTC.

CDR3 bases: TGTGCCAGCAGCCGAATGTACCAAGAGACCCAGTACTTC. Protein product: CASSRMYQETQYF. This chain joins TRBV3-1 (or the pseudogene TRBV3-2) and TRBJ2-5; no firm D call. Germline CDR1 reads LGHDT; CDR2 reads YNNKEL (reference sequence). Trimming stripped 4 bases from V and 0 bases from J, with 6 bases between. The CDR3 length is 13 residues.

The chain carries TRBV18 and TRBJ1-5; D might be TRBD1 (6 bases). Looked up from germline, CDR1 is KGHSH and CDR2 is LQKENI. Trimming cost V 3 bases and J 5 bases, with 14 bases left between them. CDR3 length: 15 residues. This CDR3 is CASSPSQGMDQPQHF. Here the CDR3 DNA reads TGTGCCAGCTCACCCAGTCAGGGGATGGATCAGCCCCAGCATTTT.

V gene TRBV5-1 combines with J gene TRBJ1-1; perhaps TRBD1 as D (6 bases). Trimming shortened V by 3 bases and J by 2 bases, and 14 bases separated the two germline ends. From germline, CDR1 is SGHRS and CDR2 YFSETQ. CDR3 length: 15 residues. The CDR3 loop is CASSSVTGPNTEAFF. Written as DNA, the CDR3 is TGCGCCAGCAGCTCCGTGACAGGTCCTAACACTGAAGCTTTCTTT.

The gene calls are TRBV19 and TRBJ2-7; tentative D call: TRBD1 (5 bases). Trimming took off 4 bases at V and 5 bases at J, with 9 bases between the two ends. This CDR3 region has 12 residues. CDR1 and CDR2 (germline): LNHDA, SQIVND (reference sequence). CDR3 in DNA: TGTGCCAGTAGTAGTCAGGGCCACGAGCAGTACTTC. Translating gives CASSSQGHEQYF.

The chain employs TRBV30 and TRBJ1-1; the D is unclear. Looked up from germline, CDR1 is GTSNPN and CDR2 is SVGIG (reference sequence). This CDR3 is 12 amino acids long. Trimming cost V 0 bases and J 1 base, with 3 bases left between them. This CDR3 reads CAWSVKNTEAFF. The CDR3 coding sequence is TGTGCCTGGAGTGTCAAGAACACTGAAGCTTTCTTT.

The chain employs TRBV27 and TRBJ1-2; D remains unclear. The ends were cut back, 3 bases at V and 2 bases at J, with 10 bases in the middle. CDR1 and CDR2 (germline): MNHEY, SMNVEV (reference sequence). The CDR3 runs to 14 residues. The CDR3 nucleotides read TGTGCCAGCAGTTTGTACGGGAGCAACTATGGCTACACCTTC. It encodes CASSLYGSNYGYTF.

This CDR3 reads CASSLRTSGSYEQYF. The CDR3 DNA reads as TGTGCCAGCAGCCTTCGGACTAGCGGGAGTTACGAGCAGTACTTC. This rearrangement joins TRBV7-9 to TRBJ2-7; 13 nucleotides align to TRBD2. This CDR3 has 15 amino acids. After removal of 5 bases from V and 4 bases from J, the junction contained 5 bases not matched to a gene. CDR1 SEHNR and CDR2 FQNEAQ come from the germline V gene (reference sequence).

This chain connects TRBV9 to TRBJ1-5, with D hard to call. This CDR3 is built from 14 residues. V was pared by 2 bases and J by 0 bases, with 6 bases between. CDR1 SGDLS and CDR2 YYNGEE come from the germline V gene. The CDR3 DNA reads as TGTGCCAGCAGCGTCCAGGATAGCAATCAGCCCCAGCATTTT. Its translation is CASSVQDSNQPQHF.